This TCR beta chain was captured by sequencing in a study of cytomegalovirus exposure and HLA in healthy donors. Study-level points and caveats: According to a later analysis, most TCR beta chains associated with CMV appeared HLA-restricted.

On this clone itself: The antigen remains unidentified.

Vbeta (60) and Jbeta (13) primers were used in the PCR. Sequencing was performed with immunoSEQ multiplex PCR; in TCRdb, only in-frame clones are kept and a portion is missing. This sample's table has approximately 210,000 clones. The germline V gene encodes CDR1 MGHDK and CDR2 SYGVNS. The ends were cut back, 3 bases at V and 4 bases at J, with 13 bases in the middle. The CDR3 is made up of 14 amino acids. This chain connects TRBV25-1 to TRBJ2-7; tentative D call: TRBD1 (5 bases). This clonotype was obtained from a woman younger than 45 in good health and CMV-seropositive. The sequenced material came from PBMCs. CDR3 DNA: TGTGCCAGCAGTGAGGGGCACACCGGGTACGAGCAGTACTTC. The encoded protein is CASSEGHTGYEQYF.